The TCR beta chain described here comes from a study of blood T cell repertoires in COVID-19. Study-wide background: Italy, Spain and the United States were the sources of the convalescent and acute COVID-19 samples.

The CDR3 has 15 amino acids. Looked up from germline, CDR1 is SGHVS and CDR2 is FNYEAQ. Trimming shortened V by 0 bases and J by 2 bases, and 9 bases separated the two germline ends. Profiling relied on immunoSEQ multiplex PCR, and the TCRdb table lists in-frame clones only, not all of them. The table has roughly 300,000 clones, 75% to 95% seen once. Material: PBMCs or T cells enriched from blood (not recorded which). The rearrangement uses TRBV7-6 and TRBJ2-3, with D possibly TRBD2 on 5 matching bases. The TCR was taken from a woman aged 30 to 39 who had recovered from COVID-19. CDR3 sequence: CASSLASGYTDTQYF. In DNA form, the CDR3 reads TGTGCCAGCAGCTTAGCAAGCGGCTACACAGATACGCAGTATTTT.